Listed below are T cell receptor beta chains from one sample, sequenced in a study of blood T cell repertoires in COVID-19. Sequencing used immunoSEQ multiplex PCR; TCRdb keeps in-frame clones, though not all of them. The sample yields about 250,000 clones, around 80% seen once. The sequencing input was peripheral blood. These receptors all stem from a man aged 40-50 years with active or convalescent COVID-19. The CDR3 runs from the conserved cysteine through the conserved F or W. D genes are given only for firm matches. The size entry is marked missing in some rows and otherwise reads once, few, many or a size class.

d_call cdr3_length j_call clone_size v_call cdr3_nt cdr3_aa
TRBD2 15 TRBJ2-5 . TRBV9 TGTGCCAGCAGCCCGGGAGTAGCGGGGAAAGAGACCCAGTACTTC CASSPGVAGKETQYF
TRBD1 16 TRBJ2-5 . TRBV11-3 TGTGCCAGCAGTCTAGGGGATGAGGGGGCGAAAGAGACCCAGTACTTC CASSLGDEGAKETQYF
. 13 TRBJ1-1 . TRBV3-1/TRBV3-2 TGTGCCAGCAGCCACTTAGAGGACACTGAAGCTTTCTTT CASSHLEDTEAFF
. 14 TRBJ2-5 . TRBV6-5 TGTGCCAGCAGTTCCCGGACACCTCAAGAGACCCAGTACTTC CASSSRTPQETQYF
TRBD2 17 TRBJ2-2 . TRBV7-2 TGTGCCAGCTGCTTCGGGCGCGGGAGGGCCGGGGCCGGGGAGCTGTTTTTT CASCFGRGRAGAGELFF
. 20 TRBJ2-4 . TRBV19 TGTGCCAGTAGTAGCCGGGACATTCGAACTGAGGGGTTAGCCAAAAACATTCAGTACTTC CASSSRDIRTEGLAKNIQYF
TRBD1 18 TRBJ1-6 . TRBV4-1 TGCGCCAGCAGCCAAGAGACGGGTGGGGGGACAGGGGGTTCACCCCTCCACTTT CASSQETGGGTGGSPLHF
. 13 TRBJ1-5 once TRBV2 TGTGCCAGCAGTCCCCGGGAATATCAGCCCCAGCATTTT CASSPREYQPQHF
. 14 TRBJ1-5 . TRBV19 TGTGCCAGTATGGGCAGACGGAGCAATCAGCCCCAGCATTTT CASMGRRSNQPQHF
TRBD2 14 TRBJ2-7 . TRBV13 TGTGCCAGCAGCCCGTCGGGGGGGTCATCTGAGCAGTACTTC CASSPSGGSSEQYF
. 15 TRBJ1-5 . TRBV5-1 TGCGCCAGCAGCTTGGAGGGGGTTGGCAATCAGCCCCAGCATTTT CASSLEGVGNQPQHF
. 13 TRBJ1-1 . TRBV11-3 TGTGCCAGCAGCTCAGAGGGGGGGACTGAAGCTTTCTTT CASSSEGGTEAFF
TRBD1 15 TRBJ2-2 . TRBV3-1/TRBV3-2 TGTGCCAGCAGCCGGGGCAGGGGGCAAACCGGGGAGCTGTTTTTT CASSRGRGQTGELFF
. 12 TRBJ2-5 . TRBV27 TGTGCCAGCAGTATTAGCCAAGAGACCCAGTACTTC CASSISQETQYF
TRBD2 16 TRBJ2-2 . TRBV11-2 TGTGCCAGCAGCTTCCCGGGACTAGCGGGTACCGGGGAGCTGTTTTTT CASSFPGLAGTGELFF
. 15 TRBJ1-5 . TRBV24-1 TGTGCCACCAGTGGTGAGACAACTAGCAATCAGCCCCAGCATTTT CATSGETTSNQPQHF
. 13 TRBJ1-2 . TRBV12-3/TRBV12-4 TGTGCCAGCAGTTTAGGACGGCTCGGGGGCTACACCTTC CASSLGRLGGYTF
TRBD2 14 TRBJ2-1 . TRBV5-5 TGTGCCAGCAGCTGGGGGACTAGTTCCAGGGAGCAGTTCTTC CASSWGTSSREQFF
. 13 TRBJ1-2 few TRBV6-5 TGTGCCAGCAGGTCAACCGGGAGGGATGGCTACACCTTC CASRSTGRDGYTF
. 14 TRBJ2-5 . TRBV19 TGTGCCAGTAGTATGACGGGGTACCAAGAGACCCAGTACTTC CASSMTGYQETQYF
. 15 TRBJ2-3 . TRBV24-1 TGTGCCACCAGTTCCGCGGGACCTCTTACAGATACGCAGTATTTT CATSSAGPLTDTQYF
TRBD2 17 TRBJ2-3 . TRBV19 TGTGCCAGTAGTGGACTAGCGGGAGGGGTTCCCACAGATACGCAGTATTTT CASSGLAGGVPTDTQYF
. 15 TRBJ1-4 . TRBV6-4 TGTGCCAGCAGTGACTCCCACGGACTTAATGAAAAACTGTTTTTT CASSDSHGLNEKLFF
TRBD1 14 TRBJ1-1 . TRBV7-9 TGTGCCAGCAGCTCCCAACAGGGGAGCACTGAAGCTTTCTTT CASSSQQGSTEAFF
TRBD2 15 TRBJ2-7 medium-sized TRBV5-5 TGTGCCAGCAGCTTGGGGACACTAGCGGGTAACGAGCAGTACTTC CASSLGTLAGNEQYF
TRBD1 17 TRBJ2-3 . TRBV7-9 TGTGCCAGCAGCCCTCTTCCGGGACAGGTGCAAACAGATACGCAGTATTTT CASSPLPGQVQTDTQYF
TRBD2 17 TRBJ2-3 . TRBV19 TGTGCCAGTAGTATGGCGACTAGCGGGGGGGCGTACGATACGCAGTATTTT CASSMATSGGAYDTQYF
. 14 TRBJ2-5 . TRBV11-2 TGTGCCAGCAGCTTAAGGAGGAACCAAGAGACCCAGTACTTC CASSLRRNQETQYF
TRBD2 16 TRBJ2-1 few TRBV19 TGTGCCAGTAGTATAAATAGCGGGAGGGGATTCAATGAGCAGTTCTTC CASSINSGRGFNEQFF
TRBD1 13 TRBJ1-1 . TRBV7-2 TGTGCCAGCAGCTTCGACAGGGGGGATTCGGCTTTCTTT CASSFDRGDSAFF
TRBD1 13 TRBJ1-2 . TRBV6-5 TGTGCCAGCAGGGGAAACCGGGACAGGGATGACACCTTC CASRGNRDRDDTF
TRBD1 14 TRBJ1-1 . TRBV7-7 TGTGCTAGCAGCCAATTACAGGGGGACACTGAAGCTTTCTTT CASSQLQGDTEAFF
. 13 TRBJ1-5 . TRBV24-1 TGTGCCACCACCCCAGCGACCGGGTGGCCCCAGCATTTT CATTPATGWPQHF
TRBD1 19 TRBJ2-1 . TRBV18 TGTGCCAGCTCACCACCAAATTCAAGGACAGGGAGCTCCTACAATGAGCAGTTCTTC CASSPPNSRTGSSYNEQFF
TRBD1 16 TRBJ2-1 . TRBV5-1 TGCGCCAGCAGTCCTACTCCGGGACAGGGGTTCAATGAGCAGTTCTTC CASSPTPGQGFNEQFF
. 15 TRBJ1-5 . TRBV5-1 TGCGCCAGCAGCTTGTCGGGTGATAGCAATCAGCCCCAGCATTTT CASSLSGDSNQPQHF
. 11 TRBJ2-2 . TRBV29-1 TGCAGCGCCAGGGACACCGGGGAGCTGTTTTTT CSARDTGELFF
TRBD1 13 TRBJ2-7 few TRBV18 TGTGCCAGCTCACCGGGACAGAGCGACGAGCAGTACTTC CASSPGQSDEQYF
. 14 TRBJ1-4 . TRBV20-1 TGCAGTGCTAGTTCCGTCTCAACTAATGAAAAACTGTTTTTT CSASSVSTNEKLFF
. 14 TRBJ1-2 few TRBV5-1 TGCGCCAGCAGCGAACTGAACCGCCTCTATGGCTACACCTTC CASSELNRLYGYTF
TRBD1 13 TRBJ2-1 once TRBV15 TGTGCCACCAGGACAGGGGAGTTTAGTGAGCAGTTCTTC CATRTGEFSEQFF
. 11 TRBJ1-1 once TRBV29-1 TGCAGCGTCAGGGAGGGCACTGAAGCTTTCTTT CSVREGTEAFF
TRBD2 15 TRBJ2-7 . TRBV5-6 TGTGCCAGCAGCTTGGATCCAGCGGGGGGCTACGAGCAGTACTTC CASSLDPAGGYEQYF
. 15 TRBJ1-1 . TRBV6-6 TGTGCCAGCAGTTACAAGCGGGACCTGAACACTGAAGCTTTCTTT CASSYKRDLNTEAFF
TRBD2 18 TRBJ2-2 . TRBV7-6 TGTGCCAGCAGCTTAGAAGCTAGCGGGAGGACCTACACCGGGGAGCTGTTTTTT CASSLEASGRTYTGELFF
TRBD2 16 TRBJ2-3 once TRBV28 TGTGCCAGCAGCGGACTAGTTTTGGGTTTCACAGATACGCAGTATTTT CASSGLVLGFTDTQYF
. 15 TRBJ1-4 few TRBV5-1 TGCGCCAGCAGCCCTGGGCGAGGGATGGATGAAAAACTGTTTTTT CASSPGRGMDEKLFF
TRBD1 14 TRBJ1-2 . TRBV25-1 TGTGCCAGCCTTGGGACAGGGCCCTATTATGGCTACACCTTC CASLGTGPYYGYTF